This T cell receptor (beta chain) originates from a study of CD8 T cells in Susac syndrome. Broader study findings: There was no clonal expansion in the CD4+ T cell repertoires of Susac syndrome. A relatively small number of individuals underwent TCR sequencing and HLA analysis.

Concerning this clonotype: The antigen is unknown.

The patients with Susac syndrome satisfied recently defined diagnostic criteria for either definite or probable disease. Negative isolation was used for CD8+ and CD4+ T cells and FACS enrichment for TEMRA cells. V lost 5 bases and J lost 1; bases outside the gene matches: 9. Germline CDR1 SGHTA, CDR2 FQGNSA. The length of the CDR3 is 16 residues. It was with random hexamers that about 0.45 to 1 ug RNA was reverse transcribed. TCRdb used MiXCR to reprocess the immunoSEQ multiplex PCR reads, holding one entry per CDR3 protein. The sample includes more than 85,000 distinct CDR3 sequences, about 94% of them seen just once.

The rearrangement links TRBV7-2 to TRBJ2-3; 7 nucleotides line up with TRBD1. The sample was CD4+ T cells from PBMCs. The TCR originated in a human donor with Susac syndrome. The CDR3 DNA is TGTGCCAGCAGCGCTAGACAGGGCGGAGGCACAGATACGCAGTATTTT. Translation: CASSARQGGGTDTQYF.